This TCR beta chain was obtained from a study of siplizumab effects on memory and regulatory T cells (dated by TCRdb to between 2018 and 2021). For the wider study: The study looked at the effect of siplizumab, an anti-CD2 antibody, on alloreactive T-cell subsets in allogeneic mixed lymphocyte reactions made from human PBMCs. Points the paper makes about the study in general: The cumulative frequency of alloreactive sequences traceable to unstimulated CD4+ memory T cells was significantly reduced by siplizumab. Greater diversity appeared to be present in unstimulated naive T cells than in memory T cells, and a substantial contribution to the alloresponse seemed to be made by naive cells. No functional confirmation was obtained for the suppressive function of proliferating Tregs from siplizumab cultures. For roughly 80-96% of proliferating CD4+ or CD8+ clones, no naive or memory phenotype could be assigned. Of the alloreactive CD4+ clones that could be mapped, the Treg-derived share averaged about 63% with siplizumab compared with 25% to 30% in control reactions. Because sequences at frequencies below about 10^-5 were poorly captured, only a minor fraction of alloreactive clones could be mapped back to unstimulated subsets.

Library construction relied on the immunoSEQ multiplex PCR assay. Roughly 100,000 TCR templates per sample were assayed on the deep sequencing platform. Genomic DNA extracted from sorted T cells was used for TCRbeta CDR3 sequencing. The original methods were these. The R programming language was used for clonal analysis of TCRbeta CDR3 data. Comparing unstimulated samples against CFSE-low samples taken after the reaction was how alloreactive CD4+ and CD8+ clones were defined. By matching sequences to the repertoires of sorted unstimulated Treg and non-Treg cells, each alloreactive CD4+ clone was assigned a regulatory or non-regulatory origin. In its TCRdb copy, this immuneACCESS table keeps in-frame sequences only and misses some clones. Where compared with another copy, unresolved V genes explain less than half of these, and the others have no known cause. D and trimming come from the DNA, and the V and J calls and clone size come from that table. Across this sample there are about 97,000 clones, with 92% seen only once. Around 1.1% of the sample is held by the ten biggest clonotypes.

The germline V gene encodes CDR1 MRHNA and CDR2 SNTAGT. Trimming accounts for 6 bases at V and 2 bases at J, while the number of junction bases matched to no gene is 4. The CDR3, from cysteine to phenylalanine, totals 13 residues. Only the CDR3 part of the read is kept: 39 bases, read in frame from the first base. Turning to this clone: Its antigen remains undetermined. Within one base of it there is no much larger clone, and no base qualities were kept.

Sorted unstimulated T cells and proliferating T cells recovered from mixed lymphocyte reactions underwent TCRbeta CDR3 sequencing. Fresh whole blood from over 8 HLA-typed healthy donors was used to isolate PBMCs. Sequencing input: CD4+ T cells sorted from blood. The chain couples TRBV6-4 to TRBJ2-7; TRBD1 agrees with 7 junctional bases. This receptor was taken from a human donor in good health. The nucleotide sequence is TGTGCCAGCAGGAGGGACAGACCCTACGAGCAGTACTTC. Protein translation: CASRRDRPYEQYF.